The 24 T cell receptor beta chains below come from one sample, sequenced in a study of T-cell reconstitution after alpha-beta-depleted transplantation in children. Library preparation (for TCRbeta) was performed with unique molecular identifiers. TCRdb reprocessed the PCR reads via MiXCR and lists one record per CDR3 protein. The repertoire holds around 240,000 distinct CDR3 sequences, with 7.5% to 10% as singletons. This specimen consisted of PBMCs from the stem cell graft donor, obtained from the stem cell graft. These receptor sequences come from a human donor who donated a stem cell graft to a child with SCID.

Many counts were recorded for this clonotype. The chain couples TRBV5-1 to TRBJ2-5; TRBD1 matches 8 bases. The length of the CDR3 is 14 residues. Germline V gene sequence: CDR1 SGHRS, CDR2 YFSETQ. V dropped 2 bases and J dropped 5; count of bases not matched to a gene: 5. The CDR3: CASSFRQGMETQYF. Here the CDR3 DNA reads TGCGCCAGCAGCTTTCGACAGGGGATGGAGACCCAGTACTTC.

This clonotype was found many times. The chain links TRBV7-3 to TRBJ2-1; a weak D match, TRBD2 (6 bases). Trimming took off 4 bases at V and 5 bases at J, with 12 bases between the two ends. CDR3 length equals 14 residues. The germline CDR1 and CDR2 sequences are SGHTA and FQGTGA. CDR3 bases: TGTGCCAGCAGCTCCGGGGGACCTCACAATGAGCAGTTCTTC. Amino acids: CASSSGGPHNEQFF.

V is TRBV7-9 and J is TRBJ1-3; 8 bases line up with TRBD1. CDR1 is SEHNR and CDR2 is FQNEAQ in the germline V gene (reference sequence). V lost 5 bases, J lost 0 bases, and 9 bases stayed unmatched. This CDR3 is 17 amino acids long. CDR3 nucleotide sequence: TGTGCCAGCAGCCTACGGACAGGGCCTTTCTCTGGAAACACCATATATTTT. Translating gives CASSLRTGPFSGNTIYF.

This clonotype was observed at least ten times. The V gene is TRBV4-2, the J gene TRBJ2-3, with 7 bases identical to TRBD1. CDR1 and CDR2 (germline): LGHNA, YNFKEQ. Germline trimming cut 2 bases from V and 1 base from J; bases unmatched to any gene: 3. The CDR3 extends over 15 amino acids. CDR3 sequence: CASSQIDRGTDTQYF. The CDR3 bases are TGTGCCAGCAGCCAAATCGACAGGGGCACAGATACGCAGTATTTT.

This clonotype appeared many times. The DNA for the CDR3 is TGTGCCAGGGCGGAGGGGGGGGAACGGGCTGGAAACACCATATATTTT. Its protein is CARAEGGERAGNTIYF. The rearrangement links TRBV21-1 to TRBJ1-3; TRBD1, as called in the table, went unchecked against the DNA. TRBV21-1 is reported as a pseudogene. The CDR3 totals 16 residues.

This clonotype was seen many times. The V call is TRBV4-2, the J call TRBJ2-3, with 11 bases aligning to TRBD2. This CDR3 region has 16 residues. The V gene's germline CDR1 is LGHNA and CDR2 YNFKEQ. V lost 4 bases to trimming and J lost 1 base; unmatched junction nucleotides: 4. The CDR3 sequence is CASSPGLADRTDTQYF. The CDR3 DNA is TGTGCCAGCAGCCCGGGACTAGCGGATCGCACAGATACGCAGTATTTT.

This clonotype was counted many times. The chain employs TRBV12-3 or TRBV12-4 and TRBJ1-5; D might be TRBD1 (6 bases). V was trimmed by 0 bases and J by 6 bases, leaving 12 bases between them. The CDR3 is 15 amino acids. The CDR3 sequence: CASSLAASRGQPQHF. CDR3 bases: TGTGCCAGCAGTTTAGCGGCCTCCAGGGGTCAGCCCCAGCATTTT.

This clonotype was seen more than once but under ten times. V and J are TRBV2 and TRBJ2-1, with D possibly matching TRBD1 (5 bases). The CDR3 covers 14 residues. V shed 6 bases and J shed 10 bases, with 19 bases lying between them. Germline CDR1 SNHLY, CDR2 FYNNEI. The CDR3 nucleotides read TGTGCCAGCAGATATGGGGCAGGGATCCGGGAGCAGTTCTTC. Its protein product is CASRYGAGIREQFF.

This clonotype was recorded many times. This rearrangement joins TRBV6-6 to TRBJ2-7; D uncertain. The V and J ends lost 4 bases and 4 bases respectively, with 5 bases between them. The CDR3 extends over 11 amino acids. CDR1 and CDR2 from the germline V gene are MNHNY and SVGAGI (reference sequence). The CDR3 region has the DNA TGTGCCAGCAGTTTCTTGTACGAGCAGTACTTC. Protein sequence: CASSFLYEQYF.

Ten or more counts support this clonotype. The chain joins TRBV5-1 to TRBJ2-2; 7 positions agree with TRBD1. CDR3 length: 15 residues. Trimming at V came to 1 base and at J to 6 bases, leaving 6 bases not matched to a gene. The germline V gene encodes CDR1 SGHRS and CDR2 YFSETQ. The CDR3 here is CASSLTDRDAGELFF. CDR3 nucleotides: TGCGCCAGCAGCTTGACCGACAGGGACGCCGGGGAGCTGTTTTTT.

This clonotype was recorded many times. V and J are TRBV5-6 and TRBJ1-3; D ambiguous. The CDR3 covers 15 residues. Germline V gene data show CDR1 as SGHDT and CDR2 as YYEEEE. V was clipped by 4 bases and J by 0 bases, with 11 bases between them. CDR3: CASSNLGPSGNTIYF. CDR3 DNA sequence: TGTGCCAGCAGCAACCTTGGACCCTCTGGAAACACCATATATTTT.

In this sample, this clonotype turned up many times. This rearrangement joins TRBV7-8 to TRBJ2-3; D unresolved. From germline, CDR1 is SGHVS and CDR2 FQNEAQ. The CDR3 contains 11 residues. Trimming stripped 5 bases from V and 5 bases from J, with 5 bases between. CDR3 loop: CASSHLDTQYF. Written as DNA, the CDR3 is TGTGCCAGCAGCCACCTAGATACGCAGTATTTT.

This clonotype has a count of ten or more. The chain employs TRBV4-1 and TRBJ2-1, with 9 bases that match TRBD1. The germline gives CDR1 MGHRA, CDR2 YSYEKL. The trim removed 2 bases at V and 7 bases at J, leaving 9 bases unmatched. CDR3 length equals 16 residues. This CDR3 is CASSQLGTGSENEQFF. DNA of the CDR3: TGCGCCAGCAGCCAACTTGGGACAGGGTCGGAGAATGAGCAGTTCTTC.

A word on this clonotype: This could be a read error, since a much larger clone is one nucleotide away. The chain links TRBV20-1 to TRBJ2-2; 8 nucleotides agree with TRBD2. J was trimmed by 9 bases and V by 3 bases; bases with no gene match: 12. The germline gives CDR1 DFQATT, CDR2 SNEGSKA (reference sequence). This CDR3 comprises 15 residues. The DNA of the CDR3 is TGCAGTGCTAGGGGGGGACTAGTCTTAACCAGGGAGCTGTTTTTT. This translates into CSARGGLVLTRELFF.

This clonotype has ten or more counts. Here the CDR3 DNA reads TGTGCCAGCTCACTCCCAAACTATGGCTACACCTTC. This encodes CASSLPNYGYTF. This chain connects TRBV18 to TRBJ1-2; D is undetermined. V gave up 4 bases and J gave up 2 bases, with 5 bases separating them. CDR3 size: 12 residues. Germline V gene sequence: CDR1 KGHSH, CDR2 LQKENI.

There are many counts of this clonotype. The chain links TRBV3-1 to TRBJ2-7, with D perhaps matching TRBD1 (8 bases). Looked up from germline, CDR1 is LGHDT and CDR2 is YNNKEL (reference sequence). The ends were cut back, 2 bases at V and 1 base at J, with 15 bases in the middle. There are 16 residues in the CDR3. The CDR3 is CASSQPDREGSYEQYF. CDR3 coding DNA: TGTGCCAGCAGCCAACCGGACAGGGAGGGATCCTACGAGCAGTACTTC.

Concerning this clonotype itself: Since a much larger clone is just one base distant, this may be a read error. This chain links TRBV3-1 with TRBJ2-5, with TRBD2 matching 11 bases. This CDR3 is 17 amino acids long. CDR1 is LGHDT, CDR2 YNNKEL, per germline (reference sequence). CDR3 bases: TGTGCCACCAGCCAGATGGGACTAGCGGCGCCCCAAGAGACCCAGTACTTC. It codes for CATSQMGLAAPQETQYF.

In this sample, this clonotype turned up many times. J is TRBJ2-1 and V is TRBV15; D gene unclear. Germline assignment: CDR1 LNHNV and CDR2 YYDKDF (reference sequence). The CDR3 runs 16 residues. Trimming cost V 2 bases and J 2 bases, with 13 bases left between them. CDR3: CATSRSRAAAYNEQFF. The CDR3 DNA reads as TGTGCCACCAGCAGAAGTCGCGCGGCAGCCTACAATGAGCAGTTCTTC.

This clonotype was seen repeatedly, ten times or more. The rearrangement joins TRBV5-1 to TRBJ1-1; no firm D call. The V gene's germline CDR1 is SGHRS and CDR2 YFSETQ. Trimming took off 4 bases at V and 1 base at J, with 14 bases between the two ends. The CDR3 extends over 15 amino acids. DNA for the CDR3: TGCGCCAGCAGCCTACTAGACCCTTGGAACACTGAAGCTTTCTTT. As protein: CASSLLDPWNTEAFF. The entire variable domain, with the rest obtained from reference TRBV5-1 and TRBJ1-1, is as follows: KAGVTQTPRYLIKTRGQQVTLSCSPISGHRSVSWYQQTPGQGLQFLFEYFSETQRNKGNFPGRFSGRQFSNSRSEMNVSTLELGDSALYLCASSLLDPWNTEAFFGQGTRLTVV.

At least ten counts were recorded for this clonotype. The chain has TRBV20-1 and TRBJ1-4, with 8 bases lining up with TRBD1. The length of the CDR3 is 15 residues. V dropped 2 bases and J dropped 3; count of bases not matched to a gene: 5. Per the germline V gene, CDR1 is DFQATT and CDR2 is SNEGSKA (reference sequence). CDR3 in amino acids: CSARRQGLANEKLFF. CDR3 nucleotide sequence: TGCAGTGCTAGAAGACAGGGGTTGGCTAATGAAAAACTGTTTTTT.

This clonotype was detected ten times or more. In nucleotides, the CDR3 is TGCGCCAGCAGCTTGGTGTCACCTAATGAAAAACTGTTTTTT. Amino acid sequence: CASSLVSPNEKLFF. The V gene is TRBV5-1, the J gene TRBJ1-4; D not certain. V shed 0 bases and J shed 3 bases, with 6 bases lying between them. CDR1 and CDR2 (germline): SGHRS, YFSETQ. This CDR3 is built from 14 residues. The complete variable domain, with remaining parts taken from reference TRBV5-1 and TRBJ1-4, reads KAGVTQTPRYLIKTRGQQVTLSCSPISGHRSVSWYQQTPGQGLQFLFEYFSETQRNKGNFPGRFSGRQFSNSRSEMNVSTLELGDSALYLCASSLVSPNEKLFFGSGTQLSVL.

The chain recombines TRBV20-1 with TRBJ1-5, with D tentatively TRBD1 (5 bases). Germline CDR1 reads DFQATT; CDR2 reads SNEGSKA (reference sequence). This CDR3 comprises 14 residues. Between the trimmed V and J ends, which lost 3 bases and 5 bases, there was a span of 14 bases. The CDR3: CSASRSGSDQPQHF. CDR3 bases: TGCAGTGCTAGCCGGTCAGGGAGCGATCAGCCCCAGCATTTT.

Turning to this clonotype: With a much larger clone just one base away, this may be a read error. The V gene is TRBV6-6, the J gene TRBJ1-2; D remains unclear. The germline V gene encodes CDR1 MNHNY and CDR2 SVGAGI (reference sequence). The CDR3 is made up of 12 amino acids. This chain's CDR3 is CVSSYSKDGYTF. CDR3 sequence (DNA): TGTGTCAGCAGTTACTCGAAAGATGGCTACACCTTC.

This clonotype was observed many times. The chain uses TRBV5-1 and TRBJ1-1; a weak D match, TRBD1 (6 bases). This CDR3 has 14 amino acids. V was cut by 7 bases and J by 3 bases, with 16 bases left in between. Per germline, CDR1 SGHRS and CDR2 YFSETQ. DNA for the CDR3: TGCGCCAGCCGTCACAGGGTTGCGTACACTGAAGCTTTCTTT. Protein sequence: CASRHRVAYTEAFF.